The rows below give T cell receptor beta chains drawn from one sample of a study of blood T cell repertoires in COVID-19. Produced via immunoSEQ multiplex PCR; TCRdb's table is partial and in-frame only. Of about 160,000 clones in the sample, roughly nine tenths were seen once. Sequencing was performed on peripheral blood. These receptors originate from a man aged 55 to 70 with active or convalescent COVID-19. Each CDR3 is given with its conserved first and last residue. Fields, in order: clone size, J gene, D gene, V gene, CDR3 DNA, CDR3 protein. The D gene is left open where the match is weak. Clone size is not always given. Where it is, it says once, few, many or a class for expanded clones.

once TRBJ1-4 TRBD1 TRBV5-1 TGCGCCAGCAGCTTTGCCGGGACAGGGGGAACTAATGAAAAACTGTTTTTT CASSFAGTGGTNEKLFF
NA TRBJ2-5 TRBD2 TRBV7-2 TGTGCCAGCAGCTTAGCTGGGGGGGGTAGCGTATTCCAAGAGACCCAGTACTTC CASSLAGGGSVFQETQYF
NA TRBJ1-2 NA TRBV6-5 TGTGCCAGCAGTTACGGCCGCTATGGCTACACCTTC CASSYGRYGYTF
NA TRBJ2-7 TRBD1 TRBV19 TGTGCCAGTAGTCCTGCGGGACAGGGTCACTACGAGCAGTACTTC CASSPAGQGHYEQYF
NA TRBJ1-1 TRBD1 TRBV27 TGTGCCAGCAGTTTAACCGGGACAGGGGACACTGAAGCTTTCTTT CASSLTGTGDTEAFF
NA TRBJ1-3 NA TRBV18 TGTGCCAGCTCACCAACGACCATGGACAATTTCTCTGGAAACACCATATATTTT CASSPTTMDNFSGNTIYF
NA TRBJ1-1 NA TRBV18 TGTGCCAGCTCACCGGCAAGGAGTACTGAAGCTTTCTTT CASSPARSTEAFF
NA TRBJ1-5 NA TRBV5-1 TGCGCCAGCAGCTTGGCCGACAGGAACCAGCCCCAGCATTTT CASSLADRNQPQHF
NA TRBJ2-1 NA TRBV4-1 TGCGCCAGCAGCCAAGTGACTCGAAGGTCCAATGAGCAGTTCTTC CASSQVTRRSNEQFF
NA TRBJ1-2 TRBD1 TRBV14 TGTGCCAGCAGCTTATCCGGGACAGGAAATGGCTACACCTTC CASSLSGTGNGYTF
few TRBJ1-4 NA TRBV19 TGTGCCAGTAGTTCGAGACGGGCGGGGGAGGCCTTAAATGAAAAACTGTTTTTT CASSSRRAGEALNEKLFF
NA TRBJ2-1 NA TRBV29-1 TGCAGCGTTGAAACAGGGCTCCTCCCCGACTACAATGAGCAGTTCTTC CSVETGLLPDYNEQFF
NA TRBJ1-5 NA TRBV5-6 TGTGCCAGCAGCTCACAACTAGGACGGAATCAGCCCCAGCATTTT CASSSQLGRNQPQHF
NA TRBJ2-1 NA TRBV7-9 TGTGCCAGCAGCTTAGCGGGAGGATGGGAGCAGTTCTTC CASSLAGGWEQFF
NA TRBJ2-7 TRBD1 TRBV19 TGTGCCACAGGGAAGCCGGAGACAGGGTTTCGAACCTACGAGCAGTACTTC CATGKPETGFRTYEQYF
NA TRBJ1-2 NA TRBV12-3/TRBV12-4 TGTGCCAGCACCCGGACAGCTAACTATGGCTACACCTTC CASTRTANYGYTF
NA TRBJ1-5 NA TRBV6-4 TGTGCCAGCAGTGACTCTCTGGGGACACCTACCAATCAGCCCCAGCATTTT CASSDSLGTPTNQPQHF
NA TRBJ1-1 NA TRBV25-1 TGTGCCAGCAGTGAATGGGGGGACACTGAAGCTTTCTTT CASSEWGDTEAFF
NA TRBJ2-1 TRBD2 TRBV9 TGTGCCAGCAGCGTGTGGACTAGCGGCTACAATGAGCAGTTCTTC CASSVWTSGYNEQFF
NA TRBJ2-5 TRBD1 TRBV18 TGTGCCAGCTCACTCAGGACAGGGAGTCAAGAGACCCAGTACTTC CASSLRTGSQETQYF
NA TRBJ2-7 NA TRBV27 TGTGCCAGCAGCCCTGGGCGGGAATTCGGCGAGCAGTACTTC CASSPGREFGEQYF
once TRBJ2-7 NA TRBV27 TGTGCCAGCCGAAAAGTTACAGGGCATTTCGTGGGGGAGCAGTACTTC CASRKVTGHFVGEQYF
NA TRBJ2-1 TRBD1 TRBV3-1/TRBV3-2 TGTGCCAGCAGCCAAGGGGACCGGACAGGTTACAATGAGCAGTTCTTC CASSQGDRTGYNEQFF
NA TRBJ2-3 NA TRBV27 TGTGCCAGCAGTCCGGGACTTCGCACAGATACGCAGTATTTT CASSPGLRTDTQYF
NA TRBJ1-1 TRBD1 TRBV6-1 TGTGCCAGCAGTGAGTTATTCGGACAGGGAGGACAAGCTTTCTTT CASSELFGQGGQAFF
NA TRBJ2-3 TRBD2 TRBV5-1 TGCGCCAGCAGCTTGGGACTAGCGGGAGGAGATACGCAGTATTTT CASSLGLAGGDTQYF
NA TRBJ1-2 NA TRBV7-6 TGTGCCAGCAGCCTAACGATACAGGGTAATGGCTACACCTTC CASSLTIQGNGYTF
NA TRBJ2-7 NA TRBV10-3 TGTGCCATCAGTGACCAGGACAGATACGAGCAGTACTTC CAISDQDRYEQYF
NA TRBJ1-5 NA TRBV2 TGTGCCAGCAACATTCGAGGGGGAGATCAGCCCCAGCATTTT CASNIRGGDQPQHF
NA TRBJ1-1 NA TRBV25-1 TGTGCCAGCAGCGATCGGGGGGGAGGGATGAACACTGAAGCTTTCTTT CASSDRGGGMNTEAFF
NA TRBJ1-2 NA TRBV7-9 TGTGCCAGCAGCTTAAAGCTCGGGGAGCTCTATGGCTACACCTTC CASSLKLGELYGYTF
once TRBJ1-4 NA TRBV6-1 TGTGCCAGCACTGAAAGAGCAGGAACCGACAGGATGGGTGAAAAACTGTTTTTT CASTERAGTDRMGEKLFF
NA TRBJ2-3 TRBD1 TRBV23-1 TGCGCCAGCAGTCATCCGCTTACTGGACAGGGGCGGGCAGATACGCAGTATTTT CASSHPLTGQGRADTQYF
NA TRBJ2-3 NA TRBV10-1 TGCGCCAGCCGTGAAGGAGGGAGTTCGGTCGATACGCAGTATTTT CASREGGSSVDTQYF
NA TRBJ2-7 NA TRBV18 TGTGCCAGCTCACCCCCCGCGGGGACCTACGAGCAGTACTTC CASSPPAGTYEQYF
once TRBJ2-7 TRBD1 TRBV25-1 TGTGCCAGCAGTCCATGGACAGGGGCGTCCTACGAGCAGTACTTC CASSPWTGASYEQYF
NA TRBJ1-6 TRBD1 TRBV5-1 TGCGCCAGCAGCTTGTTGGGCAGGGGGAATTCACCCCTCCACTTT CASSLLGRGNSPLHF
NA TRBJ1-2 NA TRBV6-1 TGTGCCAGCAGTGACACATCCTATGGCTACACCTTC CASSDTSYGYTF
NA TRBJ2-7 NA TRBV14 TGTGCCAGCAATGAAGCGGGCCCGACCTACGAGCAGTACTTC CASNEAGPTYEQYF
NA TRBJ2-7 TRBD2 TRBV11-2 TGTGCCAGCAGCTCGCGGACTAGCGGGGCGACCTACGAGCAGTACTTC CASSSRTSGATYEQYF
NA TRBJ1-2 TRBD1 TRBV5-8 TGTGCCAGCAGATCTCTCGGGACAGGGTCCGGCTACACCTTC CASRSLGTGSGYTF
NA TRBJ2-3 NA TRBV19 TGTGCCAGTAGTAGTCTAGACGGAACCAAAACGAGTCGGGGAACGCAGTATTTT CASSSLDGTKTSRGTQYF
NA TRBJ2-3 TRBD2 TRBV6-5 TGTGCCAGCTCTATGGGACTAGCGGGTAGAGATACGCAGTATTTT CASSMGLAGRDTQYF
few TRBJ2-7 TRBD1 TRBV30 TGTGCCTGGGATAGGACAGGCTACGAGCAGTACTTC CAWDRTGYEQYF
once TRBJ1-2 TRBD1 TRBV7-2 TGTGCCAGCAGCCGCTATACTGGGACAGGGGGCTATGGCTACACCTTC CASSRYTGTGGYGYTF
NA TRBJ1-3 NA TRBV11-2 TGTGCCAGCAGCTTGAGTTTGAGTAACACCATATATTTT CASSLSLSNTIYF
NA TRBJ1-1 TRBD1 TRBV18 TGTGCCAGCTCACTGTCAGGGGGCGTGGACACTGAAGCTTTCTTT CASSLSGGVDTEAFF
NA TRBJ1-1 NA TRBV11-3 TGTGCCAGCAGCAGAGAGGAGGGGAACACTGAAGCTTTCTTT CASSREEGNTEAFF
NA TRBJ1-2 NA TRBV10-3 TGTGCCATCCAACAGGGTGCCTATGGCTACACCTTC CAIQQGAYGYTF
NA TRBJ2-2 TRBD1 TRBV19 TGTGCCAGTAGAACCGTCGGGACAGGGAGCACCGGGGAGCTGTTTTTT CASRTVGTGSTGELFF
NA TRBJ1-4 NA TRBV4-1 TGCGCCAGCAGTAACTACAGGGCGACTAATGAAAAACTGTTTTTT CASSNYRATNEKLFF
NA TRBJ1-6 NA TRBV29-1 TGCAGCGTGCGGCGGGGGACTAATTCACCCCTCCACTTT CSVRRGTNSPLHF
NA TRBJ1-3 NA TRBV29-1 TGCAGCGCGACGAACACGGGGGTCGGAAACACCATATATTTT CSATNTGVGNTIYF
NA TRBJ2-3 TRBD2 TRBV19 TGTGCCAGTAGTAACCTAGCGGGGGGTCCTAGTCTAGATACGCAGTATTTT CASSNLAGGPSLDTQYF